A selection of T cell receptor beta chains follows, all from one sample in a study of T cell repertoires in aging, cancer and after chemotherapy. MiXCR, applied by TCRdb to the multiplex PCR reads, yields one record per CDR3 protein. Among 760 or so distinct CDR3 sequences listed, about 25% were seen once. Sequencing was done on a sample of blood. The origin of the receptors is a human donor with a solid tumor. The CDR3 runs from the conserved cysteine through the conserved F or W. D genes are given only for firm matches. Clone size is shown for a subset of rows, as once, few, many or a class of expanded clone.

CDR3 protein: CASSYPTGGYTF
CDR3 DNA: TGTGCCAGCAGTTACCCGACGGGGGGCTACACCTTC
J gene: TRBJ1-2
D gene: -
V gene: TRBV6-5
clone size: large

CDR3 protein: CASSLGTGPYEQYF
CDR3 DNA: TGTGCCAGCAGTCTGGGGACAGGTCCCTACGAGCAGTACTTC
J gene: TRBJ2-7
D gene: TRBD1
V gene: TRBV27
clone size: large

CDR3 protein: CSARGPTSGDLEKYF
CDR3 DNA: TGCAGTGCTAGAGGACCCACTAGCGGGGATCTCGAGAAGTACTTC
J gene: TRBJ2-7
D gene: TRBD2
V gene: TRBV29-1
clone size: -

CDR3 protein: CSARLGLETQYF
CDR3 DNA: TGCAGTGCTAGGTTGGGCTTGGAGACCCAGTACTTC
J gene: TRBJ2-5
D gene: -
V gene: TRBV20-1
clone size: -

CDR3 protein: CASFRLQRASSYEQYF
CDR3 DNA: TGTGCCAGCTTTAGGCTTCAGCGGGCCAGCTCCTACGAGCAGTACTTC
J gene: TRBJ2-7
D gene: -
V gene: TRBV21-1
clone size: few

CDR3 protein: CASRFWAKNTGELFF
CDR3 DNA: TGTGCCAGTAGATTTTGGGCCAAGAACACCGGGGAGCTGTTTTTT
J gene: TRBJ2-2
D gene: -
V gene: TRBV19
clone size: large

CDR3 protein: CASSPTGEGQPQHF
CDR3 DNA: TGCGCCAGCAGCCCGACGGGGGAGGGTCAGCCCCAGCATTTT
J gene: TRBJ1-5
D gene: -
V gene: TRBV23-1
clone size: few

CDR3 protein: CASRIHAEETQYF
CDR3 DNA: TGTGCCAGCAGGATACATGCCGAAGAGACCCAGTACTTC
J gene: TRBJ2-5
D gene: -
V gene: TRBV6-1
clone size: few

CDR3 protein: CSARGTSGSTDTQYF
CDR3 DNA: TGCAGTGCTAGGGGGACTAGCGGGAGCACAGATACGCAGTATTTT
J gene: TRBJ2-3
D gene: TRBD2
V gene: TRBV20-1
clone size: -

CDR3 protein: CAISDLDRLNTGELFF
CDR3 DNA: TGTGCCATCAGTGACTTGGACAGACTGAACACCGGGGAGCTGTTTTTT
J gene: TRBJ2-2
D gene: -
V gene: TRBV10-3
clone size: large

CDR3 protein: CASSLLGQSETQYF
CDR3 DNA: TGTGCCAGCAGCTTACTCGGCCAGTCGGAGACCCAGTACTTC
J gene: TRBJ2-5
D gene: -
V gene: TRBV7-2
clone size: -

CDR3 protein: CASRTFTRSSHLSAFF
CDR3 DNA: TGTGCCAGCCGCACTTTTACACGTTCCTCCCACCTTTCAGCTTTCTTT
J gene: TRBJ1-1
D gene: -
V gene: TRBV6-6
clone size: large

CDR3 protein: CATSDPTGSYNEQFF
CDR3 DNA: TGTGCCACCAGTGACCCGACAGGGTCCTACAATGAGCAGTTCTTC
J gene: TRBJ2-1
D gene: TRBD1
V gene: TRBV24-1
clone size: -

CDR3 protein: CASSLGVVDEKLFF
CDR3 DNA: TGTGCCAGCAGCTTAGGGGTAGTAGATGAAAAACTGTTTTTT
J gene: TRBJ1-4
D gene: -
V gene: TRBV7-9
clone size: large

CDR3 protein: CASSEQGDEQYF
CDR3 DNA: TGTGCCAGCAGTGAACAGGGGGACGAGCAGTACTTC
J gene: TRBJ2-7
D gene: TRBD1
V gene: TRBV5-6
clone size: few

CDR3 protein: CASRAQEVYEQYF
CDR3 DNA: TGTGCCAGTCGGGCACAGGAGGTCTACGAGCAGTACTTC
J gene: TRBJ2-7
D gene: -
V gene: TRBV6-5
clone size: -

CDR3 protein: CASSIGTGIIRELFF
CDR3 DNA: TGTGCCAGTAGTATAGGGACAGGGATAATCAGGGAGCTGTTTTTT
J gene: TRBJ2-2
D gene: TRBD1
V gene: TRBV19
clone size: large

CDR3 protein: CSVQGSGNTIYF
CDR3 DNA: TGCAGCGTTCAGGGGTCTGGAAACACCATATATTTT
J gene: TRBJ1-3
D gene: -
V gene: TRBV29-1
clone size: -

CDR3 protein: CASSSGQGARSTEAFF
CDR3 DNA: TGTGCCAGCAGCTCCGGACAGGGGGCGCGGAGCACTGAAGCTTTCTTT
J gene: TRBJ1-1
D gene: TRBD1
V gene: TRBV5-6
clone size: few

CDR3 protein: CASTKSNQPQHF
CDR3 DNA: TGTGCCAGCACCAAGAGCAATCAGCCCCAGCATTTT
J gene: TRBJ1-5
D gene: -
V gene: TRBV6-6
clone size: medium-sized

CDR3 protein: CASSFRWGQGHTGELFF
CDR3 DNA: TGTGCCAGCAGTTTTAGGTGGGGACAGGGTCACACCGGGGAGCTGTTTTTT
J gene: TRBJ2-2
D gene: TRBD1
V gene: TRBV12-3/TRBV12-4
clone size: -

CDR3 protein: CASSLGGGSVNEQFF
CDR3 DNA: TGTGCCAGCAGTTTAGGGGGCGGGAGCGTCAATGAGCAGTTCTTC
J gene: TRBJ2-1
D gene: -
V gene: TRBV28
clone size: -

CDR3 protein: CAISARLAGGSYEQYF
CDR3 DNA: TGTGCCATCAGTGCCCGACTAGCGGGAGGTTCGTACGAGCAGTACTTC
J gene: TRBJ2-7
D gene: TRBD2
V gene: TRBV10-3
clone size: medium-sized

CDR3 protein: CASSRLPGTSHPGELFF
CDR3 DNA: TGTGCCAGCAGCCGTTTACCCGGGACTAGCCACCCCGGGGAGCTGTTTTTT
J gene: TRBJ2-2
D gene: TRBD2
V gene: TRBV27
clone size: large

CDR3 protein: CASSLGEGILFF
CDR3 DNA: TGTGCCAGCAGCTTAGGAGAGGGAATACTGTTTTTT
J gene: TRBJ1-4
D gene: -
V gene: TRBV7-9
clone size: medium-sized

CDR3 protein: CASSLGTAGNTIYF
CDR3 DNA: TGCGCCAGCAGCTTGGGTACTGCTGGAAACACCATATATTTT
J gene: TRBJ1-3
D gene: -
V gene: TRBV5-1
clone size: few

CDR3 protein: CASSPPSGGTRAFF
CDR3 DNA: TGTGCCAGCTCGCCTCCCTCTGGGGGGACTCGAGCTTTCTTT
J gene: TRBJ1-1
D gene: -
V gene: TRBV18
clone size: few

CDR3 protein: CASSATAGTPNYNEQFF
CDR3 DNA: TGTGCCAGCAGCGCAACAGCCGGGACGCCAAACTACAATGAGCAGTTCTTC
J gene: TRBJ2-1
D gene: -
V gene: TRBV5-8
clone size: -

CDR3 protein: CASSLEREQYF
CDR3 DNA: TGTGCCAGCAGCCTGGAGAGGGAGCAGTACTTC
J gene: TRBJ2-7
D gene: -
V gene: TRBV6-6
clone size: large

CDR3 protein: CASSSGGNRLAWGELFF
CDR3 DNA: TGTGCCAGCAGCTCAGGGGGGAACAGACTAGCGTGGGGGGAGCTGTTTTTT
J gene: TRBJ2-2
D gene: -
V gene: TRBV7-2
clone size: large

CDR3 protein: CASRQQGLDEQYF
CDR3 DNA: TGTGCCAGCAGACAACAGGGCCTCGACGAGCAGTACTTC
J gene: TRBJ2-7
D gene: -
V gene: TRBV6-1
clone size: large

CDR3 protein: CASRPTGGAEQFF
CDR3 DNA: TGTGCCAGCAGACCTACAGGGGGGGCTGAGCAGTTCTTC
J gene: TRBJ2-1
D gene: -
V gene: TRBV28
clone size: few

CDR3 protein: CAISPGGLETQYF
CDR3 DNA: TGTGCCATCAGTCCAGGGGGCTTGGAGACCCAGTACTTC
J gene: TRBJ2-5
D gene: TRBD1
V gene: TRBV10-3
clone size: -

CDR3 protein: CASSYSGQGNSPLHF
CDR3 DNA: TGCGCCAGCAGCTACTCGGGACAGGGTAATTCACCCCTCCACTTT
J gene: TRBJ1-6
D gene: TRBD1
V gene: TRBV5-1
clone size: medium-sized

CDR3 protein: CASSLRNTEAFF
CDR3 DNA: TGTGCCAGCAGTTTGAGAAACACTGAAGCTTTCTTT
J gene: TRBJ1-1
D gene: -
V gene: TRBV12-3/TRBV12-4
clone size: -

CDR3 protein: CSVEVLGAGYGYTF
CDR3 DNA: TGCAGCGTTGAAGTATTAGGGGCGGGCTATGGCTACACCTTC
J gene: TRBJ1-2
D gene: -
V gene: TRBV29-1
clone size: -

CDR3 protein: CARGAGGQETQYF
CDR3 DNA: TGTGCCCGGGGAGCGGGAGGGCAAGAGACCCAGTACTTC
J gene: TRBJ2-5
D gene: TRBD2
V gene: TRBV30
clone size: -

CDR3 protein: CASSPGQGDEKLFF
CDR3 DNA: TGCGCCAGCAGCCCGGGCCAGGGTGATGAAAAACTGTTTTTT
J gene: TRBJ1-4
D gene: -
V gene: TRBV5-1
clone size: -

CDR3 protein: CASSSGRGYNEQFF
CDR3 DNA: TGTGCCTCGTCCAGCGGGCGGGGCTACAATGAGCAGTTCTTC
J gene: TRBJ2-1
D gene: -
V gene: TRBV30
clone size: -

CDR3 protein: CASSLPRGRATDTQYF
CDR3 DNA: TGTGCCAGCAGCTTACCCCGCGGGAGGGCCACAGATACGCAGTATTTT
J gene: TRBJ2-3
D gene: TRBD2
V gene: TRBV7-2
clone size: -

CDR3 protein: CSARDPTAGGDGYTF
CDR3 DNA: TGCAGTGCTAGAGATCCGACAGCCGGGGGGGATGGCTACACCTTC
J gene: TRBJ1-2
D gene: -
V gene: TRBV20-1
clone size: few

CDR3 protein: CASSSSGGQGVSEQYF
CDR3 DNA: TGTGCCAGCAGCTCTTCGGGGGGACAGGGGGTTAGCGAGCAGTACTTC
J gene: TRBJ2-7
D gene: TRBD1
V gene: TRBV27
clone size: large

CDR3 protein: CSVLQGLYGYTF
CDR3 DNA: TGCAGCGTCCTACAGGGATTGTATGGCTACACCTTC
J gene: TRBJ1-2
D gene: -
V gene: TRBV29-1
clone size: hyperexpanded

CDR3 protein: CASSPHDATNEKLFF
CDR3 DNA: TGTGCCAGCAGTCCCCACGATGCAACTAATGAAAAACTGTTTTTT
J gene: TRBJ1-4
D gene: -
V gene: TRBV12-3/TRBV12-4
clone size: large

CDR3 protein: CSVEDMGGKNTEAFF
CDR3 DNA: TGCAGCGTTGAAGATATGGGGGGCAAGAACACTGAAGCTTTCTTT
J gene: TRBJ1-1
D gene: -
V gene: TRBV29-1
clone size: large

CDR3 protein: CSARIESGADTQYF
CDR3 DNA: TGCAGTGCTAGGATCGAGAGTGGAGCGGATACGCAGTATTTT
J gene: TRBJ2-3
D gene: -
V gene: TRBV20-1
clone size: few

CDR3 protein: CASSDPDRYNSPLHF
CDR3 DNA: TGTGCCAGCAGTGATCCGGACCGCTATAATTCACCCCTCCACTTT
J gene: TRBJ1-6
D gene: -
V gene: TRBV6-1
clone size: large